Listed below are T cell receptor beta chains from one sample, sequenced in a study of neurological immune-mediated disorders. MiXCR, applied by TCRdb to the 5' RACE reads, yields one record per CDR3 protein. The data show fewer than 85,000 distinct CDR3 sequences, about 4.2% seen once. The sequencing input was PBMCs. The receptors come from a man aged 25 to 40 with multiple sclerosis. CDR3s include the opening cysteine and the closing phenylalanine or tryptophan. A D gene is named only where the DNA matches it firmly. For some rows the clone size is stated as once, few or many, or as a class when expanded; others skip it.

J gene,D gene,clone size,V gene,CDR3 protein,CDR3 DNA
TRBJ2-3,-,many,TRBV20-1,CSAANGFLTTDTQYF,TGCAGTGCCGCGAACGGATTTCTTACCACAGATACGCAGTATTTT
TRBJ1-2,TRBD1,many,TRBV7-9,CASSSTLSGTGGYGYTF,TGTGCCAGCAGCTCGACCCTTTCCGGGACAGGGGGCTATGGCTACACCTTC
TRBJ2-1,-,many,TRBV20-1,CSAPVRGRDNEQFF,TGCAGTGCGCCGGTCCGGGGGCGAGACAATGAGCAGTTCTTC
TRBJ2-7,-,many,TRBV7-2,CASSLNLSYEQYF,TGTGCCAGCAGCTTAAACTTGTCCTACGAGCAGTACTTC
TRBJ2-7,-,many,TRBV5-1,CASSLEGVTYEQYF,TGCGCCAGCAGCTTGGAAGGGGTGACCTACGAGCAGTACTTC
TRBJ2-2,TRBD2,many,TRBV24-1,CATSDSGRGDTGELFF,TGTGCCACCAGTGACTCCGGGAGGGGGGACACCGGGGAGCTGTTTTTT
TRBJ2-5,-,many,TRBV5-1,CASSGAQGTETQYF,TGCGCCAGCAGCGGAGCACAGGGGACTGAGACCCAGTACTTC
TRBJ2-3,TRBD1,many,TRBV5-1,CASSEDRGLTDTQYF,TGCGCCAGCAGCGAGGACAGGGGGCTCACAGATACGCAGTATTTT
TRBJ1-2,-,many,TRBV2,CASKTGSNYGYTF,TGTGCCAGCAAAACAGGGTCGAACTATGGCTACACCTTC
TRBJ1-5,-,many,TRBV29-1,CSVEQGSNQPQHF,TGCAGCGTTGAACAGGGCAGCAATCAGCCCCAGCATTTT
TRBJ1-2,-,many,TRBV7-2,CASSYAVVGGYGYTF,TGTGCCAGCAGCTACGCGGTTGTTGGTGGCTATGGCTACACCTTC
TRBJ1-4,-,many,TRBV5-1,CASSRQENEKLFF,TGCGCCAGCAGCCGACAGGAAAATGAAAAACTGTTTTTT
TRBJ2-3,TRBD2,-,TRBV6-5,CASGGGSTDTQYF,TGTGCCAGCGGCGGGGGAAGCACAGATACGCAGTATTTT
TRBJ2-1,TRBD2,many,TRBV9,CASSLSLRRGSSYNEQFF,TGTGCCAGCAGCCTGAGTCTTAGGCGGGGGAGCTCCTACAATGAGCAGTTCTTC
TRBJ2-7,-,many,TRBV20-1,CSARWVDEQYF,TGCAGTGCTAGATGGGTTGACGAGCAGTACTTC
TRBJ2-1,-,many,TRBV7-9,CASSALVLSYNEQFF,TGTGCCAGCAGCGCATTGGTTCTCTCCTACAATGAGCAGTTCTTC
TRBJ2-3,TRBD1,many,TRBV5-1,CASSFTGTGSADTQYF,TGCGCCAGCAGCTTTACCGGGACAGGGTCGGCAGATACGCAGTATTTT
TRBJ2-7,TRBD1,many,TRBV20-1,CSARASGGDEQYF,TGCAGTGCTAGGGCGTCAGGGGGAGATGAGCAGTACTTC
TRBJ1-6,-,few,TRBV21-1,CASGRGLRDSPLNF,TGTGCCAGCGGCAGGGGGCTGCGAGATTCACCCCTCAACTTT
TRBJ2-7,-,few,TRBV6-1,CASRRTDPGPYEQYF,TGTGCCAGCAGGAGGACAGACCCTGGACCTTACGAGCAGTACTTC
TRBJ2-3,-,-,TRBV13,CASSLQTRPTDTQYF,TGTGCCAGCAGCCTCCAAACGAGGCCCACAGATACGCAGTATTTT
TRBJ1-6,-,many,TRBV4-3,CASSQDRRGAYNSPLHF,TGCGCCAGCAGCCAAGATAGAAGGGGAGCTTATAATTCACCCCTCCACTTT
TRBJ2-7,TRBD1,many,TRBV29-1,CSALQGAYEQYF,TGCAGCGCCCTACAGGGGGCTTACGAGCAGTACTTC
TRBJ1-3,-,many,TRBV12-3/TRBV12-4,CASSPGGGFSGNTIYF,TGTGCCAGCAGCCCGGGGGGAGGGTTCTCTGGAAACACCATATATTTT
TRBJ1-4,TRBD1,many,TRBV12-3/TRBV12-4,CASSRTRQGPNEKLFF,TGTGCCAGCAGTCGAACAAGACAGGGTCCTAATGAAAAACTGTTTTTT
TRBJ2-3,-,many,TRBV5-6,CASSLGGSTDTQYF,TGTGCCAGCAGCCTCGGAGGCTCCACAGATACGCAGTATTTT
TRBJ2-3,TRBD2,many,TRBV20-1,CSASNATSGTDTQYF,TGCAGTGCTAGTAACGCGACTAGCGGCACAGATACGCAGTATTTT
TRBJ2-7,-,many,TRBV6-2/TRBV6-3,CASTEGDEQYF,TGTGCCAGCACCGAGGGGGACGAGCAGTACTTC
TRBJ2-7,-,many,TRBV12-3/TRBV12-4,CASSLDLSYEQYF,TGTGCCAGCAGTTTAGACCTATCCTACGAGCAGTACTTC
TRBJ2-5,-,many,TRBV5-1,CASSYDRSQETQYF,TGCGCCAGCAGCTACGACCGAAGCCAAGAGACCCAGTACTTC
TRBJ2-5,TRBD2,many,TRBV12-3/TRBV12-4,CASSPTSGAVRETQYF,TGTGCCAGCAGTCCGACTAGCGGGGCGGTGAGAGAGACCCAGTACTTC
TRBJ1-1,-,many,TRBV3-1,CASSQVTGLLGEAFF,TGTGCCAGCAGCCAAGTCACAGGGCTCTTAGGTGAAGCTTTCTTT
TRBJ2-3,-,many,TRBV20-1,CSARGGAGSTDTQYF,TGCAGTGCTAGAGGTGGGGCTGGCAGCACAGATACGCAGTATTTT
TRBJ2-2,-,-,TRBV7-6,CASSLTRVTTGELFF,TGTGCCAGCAGCTTGACACGGGTAACCACCGGGGAGCTGTTTTTT
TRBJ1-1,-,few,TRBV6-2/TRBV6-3,CASSYFDRLNTEAFF,TGTGCCAGCAGTTACTTCGACCGGCTGAACACTGAAGCTTTCTTT
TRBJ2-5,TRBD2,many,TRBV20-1,CSAGAGGEETQYF,TGCAGTGCGGGCGCGGGGGGTGAAGAGACCCAGTACTTC
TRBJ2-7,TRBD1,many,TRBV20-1,CSAKGTGMAVYEQYF,TGCAGTGCTAAGGGGACAGGAATGGCGGTATACGAGCAGTACTTC
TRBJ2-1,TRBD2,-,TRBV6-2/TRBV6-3,CASSWTSYNEQFF,TGTGCCAGCAGTTGGACTAGCTACAATGAGCAGTTCTTC
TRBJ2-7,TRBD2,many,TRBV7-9,CASSLRGDSYEQYF,TGTGCCAGCAGCCTGCGGGGGGACTCCTACGAGCAGTACTTC
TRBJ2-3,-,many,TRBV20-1,CSAKVHSTDTQYF,TGCAGTGCTAAGGTCCACTCCACAGATACGCAGTATTTT
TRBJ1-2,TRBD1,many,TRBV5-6,CASSLLGQGRYGYTF,TGTGCCAGCAGCTTGCTGGGACAGGGGAGATATGGCTACACCTTC
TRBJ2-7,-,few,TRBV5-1,CTSSQNYEQYF,TGCACCAGCAGCCAAAACTACGAGCAGTACTTC
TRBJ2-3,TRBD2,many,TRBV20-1,CSAQTSADTQYF,TGCAGTGCCCAGACTAGCGCAGATACGCAGTATTTT
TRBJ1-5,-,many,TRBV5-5,CASSFTSMGQPQHF,TGTGCCAGCAGCTTTACATCAATGGGTCAGCCCCAGCATTTT
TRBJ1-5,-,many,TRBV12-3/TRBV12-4,CASSLDTQPQHF,TGTGCCAGCAGTTTGGACACTCAGCCCCAGCATTTT
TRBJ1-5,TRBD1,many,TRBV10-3,CAISETGNNQPQNF,TGTGCCATCAGCGAGACAGGGAACAATCAGCCCCAGAATTTT
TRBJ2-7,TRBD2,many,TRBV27,CASSSLLSGGAVRSYEQYF,TGTGCCAGCAGTTCATTACTCAGCGGGGGGGCCGTAAGGTCCTACGAGCAGTACTTC
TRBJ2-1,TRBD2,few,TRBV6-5,CASSYLRGGPYNEQFF,TGTGCCAGCAGCTACCTTCGGGGGGGGCCCTACAATGAGCAGTTCTTC
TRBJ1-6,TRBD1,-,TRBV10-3,CAVGQTNSPLNF,TGTGCCGTGGGACAGACAAATTCACCCCTCAACTTT
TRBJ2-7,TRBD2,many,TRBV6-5,CASKPSGGSSYEQYF,TGTGCCAGCAAACCCAGCGGGGGGAGCTCCTACGAGCAGTACTTC
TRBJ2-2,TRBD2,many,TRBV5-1,CASSLGTSVYTGELFF,TGCGCCAGCAGCTTGGGGACTAGCGTATACACCGGGGAGCTGTTTTTT
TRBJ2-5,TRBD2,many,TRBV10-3,CATGTSGGQETQYF,TGTGCCACTGGGACTAGCGGGGGTCAAGAGACCCAGTACTTC
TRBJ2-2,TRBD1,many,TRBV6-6,CASSKGQENTGELFF,TGTGCCAGCAGTAAGGGACAGGAGAACACCGGGGAGCTGTTTTTT